These T cell receptor beta chains were read from a single sample in a study of T cell changes during pregnancy in multiple sclerosis. Produced via immunoSEQ multiplex PCR; TCRdb's table is partial and in-frame only. The data show 60,000 or so clones, 80% to 95% seen once. Sequenced here: peripheral blood, sampled in the first trimester of pregnancy. All receptors derive from a female donor with multiple sclerosis, enrolled in a pregnancy study. The CDR3 runs from the conserved cysteine through the conserved F or W. The D gene is left open where the match is weak. Only part of the rows carry a size: once, few, many, or a class if the clone is expanded.

>TRBD1|NA|TRBV4-2|TRBJ1-2
CASSHRTTGVLYGYTF
TGTGCCAGCAGCCATCGCACGACAGGGGTTCTCTATGGCTACACCTTC
>NA|NA|TRBV7-8|TRBJ2-2
CASSLVQGNTGELFF
TGTGCCAGCAGCTTAGTACAGGGGAACACCGGGGAGCTGTTTTTT
>TRBD2|NA|TRBV5-6|TRBJ2-3
CASSLGTSRSSTDTQYF
TGTGCCAGCAGCCTGGGGACTAGCCGTTCTAGCACAGATACGCAGTATTTT
>TRBD1|NA|TRBV7-3|TRBJ1-1
CASSLRGTDSMNTEAFF
TGTGCCAGCAGCTTAAGGGGGACAGATTCCATGAACACTGAAGCTTTCTTT
>NA|NA|TRBV27|TRBJ1-2
CASSPGRNYGYTF
TGTGCCAGCAGCCCGGGTCGAAACTATGGCTACACCTTC
>NA|NA|TRBV15|TRBJ2-7
CATSRITLGGYEQYF
TGTGCCACCAGCAGGATTACTCTGGGAGGCTACGAGCAGTACTTC
>NA|NA|TRBV19|TRBJ1-2
CASSIEARVYGYTF
TGTGCCAGTAGTATAGAGGCCAGGGTTTATGGCTACACCTTC
>TRBD1|NA|TRBV27|TRBJ1-1
CASSPSTGAQNTEAFF
TGTGCCAGCAGTCCTTCTACAGGGGCACAGAACACTGAAGCTTTCTTT
>NA|few|TRBV9|TRBJ1-2
CASSVGGHLGVFGYTF
TGTGCCAGCAGCGTAGGGGGTCATTTAGGGGTATTTGGCTACACCTTC
>TRBD1|NA|TRBV4-2|TRBJ2-1
CASSHSSEGAYNEQFF
TGTGCCAGCAGCCACTCTTCCGAGGGGGCTTACAATGAGCAGTTCTTC
>TRBD2|NA|TRBV10-2|TRBJ2-7
CASRNLAGVTYEQYF
TGCGCCAGCAGGAACCTAGCGGGGGTTACCTACGAGCAGTACTTC
>NA|NA|TRBV4-1|TRBJ1-1
CASSQAGTEAFF
TGCGCCAGCAGCCAGGCGGGGACTGAAGCTTTCTTT
>TRBD1|NA|TRBV6-1|TRBJ1-1
CAISLKQGVKRAFF
TGTGCCATCTCCCTTAAACAGGGGGTGAAGAGGGCTTTCTTT
>NA|NA|TRBV6-5|TRBJ1-6
CASSYSQGIVSPLHF
TGTGCCAGCAGTTACTCGCAGGGGATAGTCTCACCCCTCCACTTT
>TRBD2|NA|TRBV7-2|TRBJ2-1
CASSLTRGGYNEQFF
TGTGCCAGCAGCTTAACCCGGGGGGGCTACAATGAGCAGTTCTTC
>TRBD1|once|TRBV2|TRBJ2-3
CASSADRGEADTQYF
TGTGCCAGCAGCGCGGACAGGGGAGAGGCAGATACGCAGTATTTT
>NA|NA|TRBV7-9|TRBJ1-5
CASSLGNQPQHF
TGTGCCAGCAGCCTCGGCAATCAGCCCCAGCATTTT
>NA|NA|TRBV28|TRBJ1-6
CASSSAPAGRNSPLHF
TGTGCCAGCAGTTCCGCCCCTGCTGGGCGAAATTCACCCCTCCACTTT
>TRBD2|NA|TRBV5-4|TRBJ2-7
CASSPAPTSGGSPYEQYF
TGTGCCAGCTCCCCCGCCCCCACTAGCGGGGGTTCCCCCTACGAGCAGTACTTC
>NA|NA|TRBV13|TRBJ1-1
CASSAAGSNTEAFF
TGTGCCAGCAGCGCGGCGGGGTCTAACACTGAAGCTTTCTTT
>TRBD2|NA|TRBV27|TRBJ2-3
CASSVSGTSGVDF
TGTGCCAGCAGTGTCTCCGGGACTAGCGGGGTGGATTTT
>TRBD1|NA|TRBV27|TRBJ2-5
CASSHAGQEYF
TGTGCCAGCAGTCACGCAGGACAGGAGTACTTC
>NA|once|TRBV9|TRBJ1-1
CASSVLTGTEAFF
TGTGCCAGCAGCGTCCTTACAGGCACTGAAGCTTTCTTT
>TRBD1|once|TRBV7-9|TRBJ2-7
CASSLSRSTGDEQYF
TGTGCCAGCAGCTTAAGTAGGTCTACAGGGGACGAGCAGTACTTC
>NA|NA|TRBV30|TRBJ2-6
CAWSWRGAGANVLTF
TGTGCCTGGAGTTGGAGGGGAGCTGGGGCCAACGTCCTGACTTTC
>TRBD2|NA|TRBV7-2|TRBJ2-3
CASSLVGLAGGHGDTQYF
TGTGCCAGCAGCTTAGTAGGGCTAGCGGGGGGGCATGGAGATACGCAGTATTTT
>NA|NA|TRBV5-5|TRBJ2-3
CASPPGEGGTDTQYF
TGTGCCAGCCCCCCAGGGGAGGGGGGCACAGATACGCAGTATTTT
>TRBD1|NA|TRBV20-1|TRBJ1-2
CSARNRGGYTF
TGCAGTGCTAGGAACAGGGGAGGCTACACCTTC
>TRBD1|NA|TRBV18|TRBJ1-4
CASSPLRTGDATTNEKLFF
TGTGCCAGCTCACCACTTAGGACAGGGGACGCCACAACTAATGAAAAACTGTTTTTT
>NA|NA|TRBV7-9|TRBJ1-2
CASSAGVANYGYTF
TGTGCCAGCAGCGCAGGGGTAGCTAACTATGGCTACACCTTC
>TRBD1|NA|TRBV10-3|TRBJ1-1
CAISGTANTEAFF
TGTGCCATCTCCGGGACAGCGAACACTGAAGCTTTCTTT
>NA|NA|TRBV4-3|TRBJ1-2
CASSQDFRKGDAYGYTF
TGCGCCAGCAGCCAAGACTTTAGGAAGGGGGATGCCTATGGCTACACCTTC
>NA|NA|TRBV14|TRBJ2-2
CASSQGRYTGELFF
TGTGCCAGCAGCCAAGGTCGGTACACCGGGGAGCTGTTTTTT
>NA|NA|TRBV7-2|TRBJ2-7
CASSLFSSYEQYF
TGTGCCAGCAGCTTATTCAGTTCCTACGAGCAGTACTTC
>TRBD1|NA|TRBV29-1|TRBJ2-1
CSVSGTEINEQFF
TGCAGCGTTTCCGGGACAGAAATCAATGAGCAGTTCTTC
>NA|NA|TRBV7-9|TRBJ2-1
CASSSFRGNEQFF
TGTGCCAGCAGCTCCTTCCGGGGGAATGAGCAGTTCTTC
>NA|NA|TRBV7-9|TRBJ2-3
CASSLDGSGTDTQYF
TGTGCCAGCAGCTTAGACGGGTCGGGGACAGATACGCAGTATTTT
>NA|NA|TRBV14|TRBJ1-1
CASSRPGLMNTEAFF
TGTGCCAGCAGCCGCCCGGGACTCATGAACACTGAAGCTTTCTTT
>NA|once|TRBV7-2|TRBJ2-3
CASSARSGGPDTQYF
TGTGCCAGCAGTGCAAGGTCCGGGGGGCCAGATACGCAGTATTTT
>NA|NA|TRBV29-1|TRBJ1-2
CSVEGSYGYTF
TGCAGCGTTGAGGGGAGCTATGGCTACACCTTC
>NA|NA|TRBV7-6|TRBJ2-7
CASSSSSRPYEQYF
TGTGCCAGCAGCTCGAGCAGCAGGCCCTACGAGCAGTACTTC
>TRBD1|NA|TRBV19|TRBJ1-2
CASSMGPGGVYGYTF
TGTGCCAGTAGTATGGGTCCAGGGGGCGTTTATGGCTACACCTTC
>NA|NA|TRBV18|TRBJ2-7
CASSPNIGLDSYEQYF
TGTGCCAGCTCACCGAATATAGGACTGGACTCCTACGAGCAGTACTTC
>NA|NA|TRBV6-5|TRBJ2-7
CASSRYRVGEQYF
TGTGCCAGCAGTCGGTACAGGGTCGGCGAGCAGTACTTC
>NA|NA|TRBV28|TRBJ1-2
CAIVPIGRVNSYGYTF
TGTGCCATAGTTCCGATTGGCAGGGTAAACTCCTATGGCTACACCTTC
>TRBD2|NA|TRBV29-1|TRBJ2-7
CSVGGLSRGAYEQYF
TGCAGCGTTGGGGGGTTAAGTCGGGGGGCCTACGAGCAGTACTTC